A selection of T cell receptor beta chains follows, all from one sample in a study of cytomegalovirus exposure and HLA in healthy donors. TCRdb keeps only in-frame clones here, not all; method: immunoSEQ multiplex PCR. Altogether about 300,000 clones are present, more than 80% being singletons, with the ten largest covering 3.5% to 4%. The specimen sequenced was PBMCs. Receptors originate from a man aged 40-50 years in good health and CMV-seropositive. CDR3s include the opening cysteine and the closing phenylalanine or tryptophan. Fields, in order: J gene, V gene, clone size, D gene, CDR3 protein, CDR3 DNA. D genes are given only for firm matches. The size of a clone is reported for some rows only, either as once, few or many, or as a class for expanded clones.

j_gene: TRBJ2-3
v_gene: TRBV5-4
abundance: -
d_gene: TRBD2
CDR3aa: CASSYGGDGGDTQYF
CDR3nt: TGTGCCAGCAGCTACGGCGGGGACGGGGGGGACACGCAGTATTTT

j_gene: TRBJ1-5
v_gene: TRBV18
abundance: -
d_gene: -
CDR3aa: CASALEAAQPQHF
CDR3nt: TGTGCCAGCGCCCTAGAAGCGGCCCAGCCCCAGCATTTT

j_gene: TRBJ2-1
v_gene: TRBV27
abundance: -
d_gene: -
CDR3aa: CASRGRGQGYEQFF
CDR3nt: TGTGCCAGCAGGGGGCGTGGGCAGGGGTATGAGCAGTTCTTC

j_gene: TRBJ2-1
v_gene: TRBV7-2
abundance: -
d_gene: TRBD2
CDR3aa: CASSSRAGGPDEQFF
CDR3nt: TGTGCCAGCAGCTCCCGGGCGGGAGGGCCGGACGAGCAGTTCTTC

j_gene: TRBJ2-2
v_gene: TRBV30
abundance: -
d_gene: -
CDR3aa: CAWRNQNTGELFF
CDR3nt: TGTGCCTGGAGAAATCAGAACACCGGGGAGCTGTTTTTT

j_gene: TRBJ2-5
v_gene: TRBV27
abundance: -
d_gene: -
CDR3aa: CASSVFFGQQETQYF
CDR3nt: TGTGCCAGCAGTGTATTCTTTGGACAGCAAGAGACCCAGTACTTC

j_gene: TRBJ2-7
v_gene: TRBV27
abundance: few
d_gene: TRBD2
CDR3aa: CASSSGGITYEQYF
CDR3nt: TGTGCCAGCAGCTCGGGGGGAATTACATACGAGCAGTACTTC

j_gene: TRBJ2-7
v_gene: TRBV7-2
abundance: -
d_gene: TRBD2
CDR3aa: CASSLADGGLAGADEQYF
CDR3nt: TGTGCCAGCAGCTTAGCGGACGGAGGACTAGCGGGAGCAGACGAGCAGTACTTC

j_gene: TRBJ2-7
v_gene: TRBV5-1
abundance: -
d_gene: -
CDR3aa: CASSFYRLEQYF
CDR3nt: TGCGCCAGCAGCTTTTACAGGCTCGAGCAGTACTTC

j_gene: TRBJ2-7
v_gene: TRBV6-1
abundance: -
d_gene: -
CDR3aa: CASSPPGVVPEQYF
CDR3nt: TGTGCCAGCAGCCCTCCGGGGGTAGTTCCCGAGCAGTACTTC